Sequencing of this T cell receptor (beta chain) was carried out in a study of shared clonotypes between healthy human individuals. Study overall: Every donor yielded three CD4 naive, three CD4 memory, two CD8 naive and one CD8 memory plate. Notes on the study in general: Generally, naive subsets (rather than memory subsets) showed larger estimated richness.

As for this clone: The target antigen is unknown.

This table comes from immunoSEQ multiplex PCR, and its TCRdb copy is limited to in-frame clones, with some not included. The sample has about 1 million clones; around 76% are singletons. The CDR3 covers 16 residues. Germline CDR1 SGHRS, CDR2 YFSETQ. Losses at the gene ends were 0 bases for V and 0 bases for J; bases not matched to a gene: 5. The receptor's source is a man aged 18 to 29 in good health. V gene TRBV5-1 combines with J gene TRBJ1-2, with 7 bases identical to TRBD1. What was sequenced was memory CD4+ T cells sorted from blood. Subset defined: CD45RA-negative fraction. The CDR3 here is CASSLGRTGSNYGYTF. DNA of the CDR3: TGCGCCAGCAGCTTGGGGAGGACAGGTTCTAACTATGGCTACACCTTC.